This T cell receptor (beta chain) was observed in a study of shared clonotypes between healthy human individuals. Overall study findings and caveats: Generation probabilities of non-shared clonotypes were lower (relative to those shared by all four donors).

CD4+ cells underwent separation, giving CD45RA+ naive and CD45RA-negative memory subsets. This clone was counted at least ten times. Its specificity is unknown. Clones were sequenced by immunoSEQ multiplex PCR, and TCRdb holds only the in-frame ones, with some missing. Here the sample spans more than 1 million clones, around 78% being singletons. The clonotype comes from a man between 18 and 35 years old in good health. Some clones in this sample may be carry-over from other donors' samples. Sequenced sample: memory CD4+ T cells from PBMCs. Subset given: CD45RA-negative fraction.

CDR3 region: CASSLLDRGHGYTF. In DNA form, the CDR3 reads TGTGCCAGCAGCTTACTGGACAGGGGACATGGCTACACCTTC. This rearrangement joins TRBV7-8 to TRBJ1-2, with 9 bases identical to TRBD1. The ends lost 2 bases at V and 6 bases at J; junction bases unmatched: 4. The CDR3 covers 14 residues. Germline CDR1 and CDR2: SGHVS and FQNEAQ.